This T cell receptor (beta chain) comes out of a study of CD8+ T cells in alopecia areata. Whole-study findings and limits: Lesional scalp exceeded normal scalp in clonality, especially in alopecia totalis/universalis.

Isolated RNA was reverse transcribed into cDNA used as the sequencing template. Profiled with immunoSEQ multiplex PCR; TCRdb holds only in-frame clones, not every one. In the table there are around 120,000 clones, around 50% of which are singletons. V was cut by 2 bases and J by 2 bases, with 8 bases left in between. The CDR3 sequence is 13 residues long. Germline CDR1 is SGHDT and CDR2 is YYEEEE. As regards this clone: Its target is not known. The same CDR3 arises from other DNA sequences in this sample as well.

This chain links TRBV5-6 with TRBJ2-7; weak D call: TRBD1 (6 bases). Sequenced input: NKG2D-low CD8+ T cells sorted from blood. This clonotype was obtained from a human donor with alopecia areata. The CDR3 sequence: CASSFGQTYEQYF. The DNA of the CDR3 is TGTGCCAGCAGCTTCGGACAGACCTACGAGCAGTACTTC.